This section outlines one TCR beta chain sequence together with its context. Its antigen is not known. Primers for the PCR totalled 60 Vbeta and 13 Jbeta. Produced via immunoSEQ multiplex PCR; TCRdb's table is partial and in-frame only. The sample shows approximately 100,000 clones, 74% of them seen only once. The entry originates in a study of cytomegalovirus exposure and HLA in healthy donors. Study-level results: Of the V segments, some could not be distinguished, including TRBV6-2 and TRBV6-3, and were excluded. Later analysis indicated greater clonal expansion among HLA-associated TCR beta chains than among equally common other chains. The study found most TCR sequences rare, yet found some public TCRs in many donors.

After removal of 0 bases from V and 4 bases from J, the junction contained 3 bases not matched to a gene. Germline V CDR1 and CDR2: SGDLS, YYNGEE. The CDR3 is made up of 15 amino acids. The source material was PBMCs. The sequence was collected from a middle-aged man in good health and CMV-seropositive. This sequence joins TRBV9 and TRBJ2-1; 8 nucleotides agree with TRBD2. The CDR3 loop is CASSVELADYNEQFF. In nucleotides, the CDR3 is TGTGCCAGCAGCGTAGAACTAGCGGATTACAATGAGCAGTTCTTC.